This T cell receptor (beta chain) was obtained from a study of cytomegalovirus exposure and HLA in healthy donors. Study summary: About 85 million unique TCR sequences came from HLA-typed donors in an early release.

Researchers ran the PCR with 60 Vbeta and 13 Jbeta primers. Sequencing used immunoSEQ multiplex PCR; TCRdb keeps in-frame clones, though not all of them. Of about 94,000 clones listed, roughly 80% are singletons. CDR3 size: 19 residues. The ends lost 3 bases at V and 2 bases at J; junction bases unmatched: 15. Germline values: CDR1 SNHLY, CDR2 FYNNEI. Regarding this clone: The antigen remains undetermined.

Study-wide findings and caveats: Across donors, most TCRs were seen rarely, yet some public ones were widespread. Only CMV serostatus was available as immune exposure information.

The clonotype was recovered from a man aged 35 to 55 in good health and CMV-seropositive. The chain has TRBV2 and TRBJ1-5, with 8 bases that match TRBD1. The material sequenced was PBMCs. CDR3 nucleotides: TGTGCCAGCAGTGAGAACAACTTAGACAGGGGCTGGGGCAATCAGCCCCAGCATTTT. Encoded protein: CASSENNLDRGWGNQPQHF. Filled out from reference TRBV2 and TRBJ1-5, the complete variable domain reads EPEVTQTPSHQVTQMGQEVILRCVPISNHLYFYWYRQILGQKVEFLVSFYNNEISEKSEIFDDQFSVERPDGSNFTLKIRSTKLEDSAMYFCASSENNLDRGWGNQPQHFGDGTRLSIL.